A selection of T cell receptor beta chains follows, all from one sample in a study of tumor-infiltrating lymphocytes in oesophageal squamous cell carcinoma. Via MiXCR, TCRdb re-called the PCR reads, giving one row per CDR3 protein. The table includes approximately 20,000 distinct CDR3 sequences, around 38% detected once. Specimen: blood. The receptors come from a male donor with esophageal squamous cell carcinoma. CDR3s include the opening cysteine and the closing phenylalanine or tryptophan. Each record gives: D gene, clone size, V gene, J gene, CDR3 DNA, CDR3 protein. The D gene is left open where the match is weak. Part of the rows lack a size; the others show once, few, many or a class for expanded clones.

d_gene: .; abundance: .; v_gene: TRBV7-6; j_gene: TRBJ2-1; CDR3nt: TGTGCTAGCAGCTTAGTAAGGACAACATACAATGAGCAGTTCTTC; CDR3aa: CASSLVRTTYNEQFF
d_gene: .; abundance: .; v_gene: TRBV7-3; j_gene: TRBJ2-1; CDR3nt: TGTGCCAGCAGCTTAGAGCGGACCTCCTACAATGAGCAGTTCTTC; CDR3aa: CASSLERTSYNEQFF
d_gene: TRBD2; abundance: .; v_gene: TRBV7-6; j_gene: TRBJ2-7; CDR3nt: TGTGCCAGCAGCTCGCGGGGGAACTACAATGAGCAGTACTTC; CDR3aa: CASSSRGNYNEQYF
d_gene: .; abundance: .; v_gene: TRBV7-6; j_gene: TRBJ2-5; CDR3nt: TGTGCCAGCAGCTTGGGCGGCTACCAAGAGACCCAGTACTTC; CDR3aa: CASSLGGYQETQYF
d_gene: .; abundance: .; v_gene: TRBV6-1; j_gene: TRBJ2-1; CDR3nt: TGTGCCACCCAGCTGGGGGGTTCCCAAGAGACCCAGTTCTTC; CDR3aa: CATQLGGSQETQFF
d_gene: .; abundance: large; v_gene: TRBV7-2; j_gene: TRBJ2-5; CDR3nt: TGTGCCAGCAGCGGGTACAGGGAAGAGACCCAGTACTTC; CDR3aa: CASSGYREETQYF
d_gene: .; abundance: .; v_gene: TRBV7-8; j_gene: TRBJ2-6; CDR3nt: TGTGCCAGCAGCTTCTTCCCCCGGCAGGGGGCCAACGTCCTGACTTTC; CDR3aa: CASSFFPRQGANVLTF
d_gene: TRBD1; abundance: .; v_gene: TRBV7-4; j_gene: TRBJ2-3; CDR3nt: TGTGCCAGCAGCTTGGACAGGGATACGCAGTATTTT; CDR3aa: CASSLDRDTQYF
d_gene: .; abundance: .; v_gene: TRBV7-9; j_gene: TRBJ2-1; CDR3nt: TGTGCCAGCACCCCAGGCTACGAGCAGTTCTTC; CDR3aa: CASTPGYEQFF
d_gene: TRBD1; abundance: many; v_gene: TRBV5-1; j_gene: TRBJ2-7; CDR3nt: TGCGCCAGCAGACCCAGACCGGGACAGAACTACGAGCAGTACTTC; CDR3aa: CASRPRPGQNYEQYF
d_gene: TRBD2; abundance: .; v_gene: TRBV27; j_gene: TRBJ2-5; CDR3nt: TGTGCCAGCAGTGAGGGGACTAGCGGGACAGGGACCCAGTACTTC; CDR3aa: CASSEGTSGTGTQYF
d_gene: .; abundance: .; v_gene: TRBV7-4; j_gene: TRBJ2-3; CDR3nt: TGTGCCAGCAGCTTAGAGAGCAGGGTAGGCACAGATACGCAGTATTTT; CDR3aa: CASSLESRVGTDTQYF
d_gene: .; abundance: many; v_gene: TRBV11-2; j_gene: TRBJ2-5; CDR3nt: TGTGCCAGCTCCCCCGGAGAGACCCAGTACTTC; CDR3aa: CASSPGETQYF
d_gene: .; abundance: .; v_gene: TRBV28; j_gene: TRBJ2-7; CDR3nt: TGTGCCAGCAGTTCAATTCACAGGGTGGCCTACGAGCAGTACTTC; CDR3aa: CASSSIHRVAYEQYF
d_gene: .; abundance: few; v_gene: TRBV7-2; j_gene: TRBJ2-3; CDR3nt: TGTGCCAGCAGCCCTTTAAACGGGAATACGCAGTATTTT; CDR3aa: CASSPLNGNTQYF
d_gene: TRBD1; abundance: medium-sized; v_gene: TRBV7-2; j_gene: TRBJ1-6; CDR3nt: TGTGCCAGCAGCCCCCCGACAGGGGGGAATTCACCCCTCCACTTT; CDR3aa: CASSPPTGGNSPLHF
d_gene: TRBD1; abundance: many; v_gene: TRBV5-4; j_gene: TRBJ2-7; CDR3nt: TGTGCCAGCAGCTTGGGGGACAGAACCTACGAGCAGTACTTC; CDR3aa: CASSLGDRTYEQYF
d_gene: TRBD1; abundance: .; v_gene: TRBV6-5; j_gene: TRBJ2-1; CDR3nt: TGTGCCAGCAGCAACGGACAGGGCATCTACAATGAGCAGTTCTTC; CDR3aa: CASSNGQGIYNEQFF
d_gene: .; abundance: .; v_gene: TRBV27; j_gene: TRBJ2-6; CDR3nt: TGTGCCAGCAGTTGGACTGAGGATACCGTCCTGACTTTC; CDR3aa: CASSWTEDTVLTF
d_gene: .; abundance: .; v_gene: TRBV28; j_gene: TRBJ2-3; CDR3nt: TGTGCCAGCAGTACCACCCGGTTGGATACGCAGTATTTT; CDR3aa: CASSTTRLDTQYF
d_gene: TRBD2; abundance: many; v_gene: TRBV10-2; j_gene: TRBJ2-7; CDR3nt: TGCGCCAGCAGTGAGTCCCACGGCGGGAGGACCTACGAGCAGTACTTC; CDR3aa: CASSESHGGRTYEQYF
d_gene: TRBD1; abundance: .; v_gene: TRBV7-3; j_gene: TRBJ2-1; CDR3nt: TGTGCCAGCAGCACCACCGGGACAGGGGATAATGAGCAGTTCTTC; CDR3aa: CASSTTGTGDNEQFF
d_gene: TRBD2; abundance: .; v_gene: TRBV7-8; j_gene: TRBJ2-7; CDR3nt: TGTGCCAGCAGGGTAGCGGGAGTGAGCTACGAGCAGTACTTC; CDR3aa: CASRVAGVSYEQYF
d_gene: TRBD1; abundance: .; v_gene: TRBV7-9; j_gene: TRBJ2-5; CDR3nt: TGTGCCAGCAGCATCGGGACAGCCACCGAGACCCAGTACTTC; CDR3aa: CASSIGTATETQYF
d_gene: TRBD1; abundance: once; v_gene: TRBV7-3; j_gene: TRBJ2-7; CDR3nt: TGTGCCAGCAGCTTGTCAGGGGGCTTCGACGAGCAGTACTTC; CDR3aa: CASSLSGGFDEQYF
d_gene: .; abundance: .; v_gene: TRBV7-2; j_gene: TRBJ2-5; CDR3nt: TGTGCCAGCAGCTTAGGCCCCGAGATGGCCCAGTACTTC; CDR3aa: CASSLGPEMAQYF
d_gene: .; abundance: .; v_gene: TRBV7-2; j_gene: TRBJ2-7; CDR3nt: TGTGCCAGCAGCTCTCACAGGGCGTCCTACGAGCAGTACTTC; CDR3aa: CASSSHRASYEQYF
d_gene: .; abundance: .; v_gene: TRBV30; j_gene: TRBJ1-2; CDR3nt: TGTGCCTGGAGCCTTAACTATGGCTACACCTTC; CDR3aa: CAWSLNYGYTF
d_gene: .; abundance: many; v_gene: TRBV27; j_gene: TRBJ2-7; CDR3nt: TGTGCCAGCAGTTTAGAATTCGAGCAGTACTTC; CDR3aa: CASSLEFEQYF
d_gene: .; abundance: medium-sized; v_gene: TRBV7-2; j_gene: TRBJ2-7; CDR3nt: TGTGCCAGCAGCTCTACGGACAGGAGGGGTTCCGAGCAGTACTTC; CDR3aa: CASSSTDRRGSEQYF
d_gene: TRBD2; abundance: medium-sized; v_gene: TRBV7-2; j_gene: TRBJ2-3; CDR3nt: TGTGCCAGCAGTTCAAGCGGGAGTCTTGGAGATACGCAGTATTTT; CDR3aa: CASSSSGSLGDTQYF